This T cell receptor beta chain was identified in a study of blood T cells in healthy people across ages (dated by TCRdb to 2013 to 2016). In the study overall: In model experiments, template switching captured about one uniquely barcoded TCR beta cDNA molecule for every two T cells. Donors were grouped into four age groups: young (average roughly 15 years), middle-aged (about 38), aged (around 66) and long-lived (less than 85). Donors of different ages were randomly distributed across sequencing lanes to avoid experimental bias. Age-related changes in TCR beta repertoire diversity were measured in the study by deep sequencing normalized with unique cDNA molecular identifiers. The study analyzed two additional independent replicas of 1 million unique cDNA reads from the same blood draw for two donors, one aged 18 to 29 and one aged 80 or older.

The research as a whole found: Conclusive comparison of naive and antigen-experienced compartments was prevented by the profiling of bulk unsorted PBMCs. The CMV infection status of donors was not known, potentially confounding age-related changes in expanded clonotypes. Total diversity estimates from one million sequenced T cells were considered lower bounds and underestimates. A strong correlation was found between observed TCR beta diversity and the percentage of naive T cells measured by flow cytometry. As age increased, observed TCR beta diversity per million T cells dropped in a roughly linear way, and a significant reduction was already evident by age 40. Compared with the aged group, the long-lived group had more naive CD4+ T cells, fewer expanded clones and increased TCR diversity, a pattern suggesting age selection.

The approximately 40 donors, aged about 6 to 95 years, were systemically healthy Caucasian individuals from Russia. Each donor gave 8 to 10 milliliters of peripheral blood, collected into EDTA-treated Vacutainer tubes. Ficoll-Paque density-gradient centrifugation was used to isolate PBMCs, with at least 7 million per sample. Total RNA was extracted from PBMCs with Trizol reagent, with at least 6 micrograms obtained per sample. The percentages of naive CD45RAhigh/CD27high T cells were determined by flow cytometry on a PBMC aliquot from every donor. Library preparation was by 5' RACE. The sequencing machine was an Illumina HiSeq 2500. A second PCR of roughly 6 to 11 cycles was performed with a sample-barcoded 5' primer and a J-beta primer mix. A unique molecular identifier was introduced onto each TCR beta cDNA molecule by a template-switch 5' adaptor carrying 12 random nucleotides. Each sample yielded at least 3 million CDR3-containing paired-end reads. First-strand cDNA synthesis was performed from all RNA using the Mint cDNA synthesis kit, with priming by a TRBC-specific oligonucleotide. Following uracil-DNA glycosylase treatment, all cDNA underwent a first 18-cycle PCR with the universal primers M1SS and BC2_uni_R. For the original study's pipeline: For normalization, 1 million high-quality reads, each with a distinct molecular identifier, were randomly selected from each sample. Reads sharing molecular identifiers were discarded rather than binned into consensus sequences. MiTCR, set to a Q25 quality threshold and the strictest error-elimination algorithm, was used for CDR3 identification, clonotype clustering and error correction. A nonparametric unseen species model using Euler transformation provided a lower-bound estimate of total TCR beta diversity. The raw public data were reprocessed by TCRdb itself: fastp quality trimming at Q25, MiXCR clonotype calling, in-frame beta chains only. Identical CDR3 protein sequences are pooled into one entry, listed with their most common genes and DNA. The V and J calls, along with clone size, are taken from TCRdb and not from the paper's own processing. The sample table shows almost 1 million distinct CDR3 sequences, and roughly 50% are seen once. The top ten clones comprise 20% to 25% of the sample.

Comment on this clonotype: The antigen it binds to is not known. No much larger clone is present one base from it, and per-base qualities are unavailable.

Input material: blood. This sequence was found in a woman in her sixties or seventies in good health.

The CDR3: CASSPNKGYTF. The DNA is as follows: TGTGCCAGCAGCCCTAACAAAGGCTACACCTTC. This sequence uses TRBV7-9 and TRBJ1-2, with no confidently assigned D gene. Trimming costs V 5 bases and J 8 bases, and their ends lie 9 bases apart. CDR1 and CDR2 (SEHNR, FQNEAQ) derive from the germline V gene (reference sequence). From its cysteine to its phenylalanine, the CDR3 spans 11 amino acids. The retained sequence is limited to the CDR3, 33 bases, with the frame set at the first base.